This T cell receptor (beta chain) was found in a study of read filtering for tumor transcriptome and immune sequencing. Study as a whole: DNase treatment preceded whole-transcriptome library preparation. RNA-seq yielded only about 85 to 1273 TCR reads, IR-seq about 3.5 to 10.27 million.

This CDR3 has 11 residues. Germline values: CDR1 SGHDN, CDR2 FVKESK. The V and J ends lost 5 bases and 4 bases respectively, with 6 bases between them. This clonotype was detected ten times or more. Molecular barcoded adaptors covering alpha/delta and beta/gamma chains were used on around 370 ng RNA. TCRdb redid the calling of the reads with MiXCR, one entry per CDR3 protein. This table holds about 63,000 distinct CDR3 sequences, around 14% found once. Sequencing was carried out using a population of CD138-negative cells sorted from bone marrow. The origin of this receptor is a donor aged 40 or over with multiple myeloma. J is TRBJ2-7 and V is TRBV14; D unresolved. The CDR3 DNA follows: TGTGCCAGCAGCTCCTCATACGAGCAGTACTTC. Residues: CASSSSYEQYF.